The present T cell receptor beta chain was sequenced within a study of cytomegalovirus exposure and HLA in healthy donors listed by TCRdb under 2017. In the study overall: A later analysis indicated that the roughly 130 validation repertoires were generated on the platform also employed for the approximately 700 repertoires of the first cohort. The study aimed to test whether cataloging public T cell receptors could reveal signatures of past pathogen exposure. In addition to the first cohort of 666 subjects, a separate validation cohort of 130 or so different subjects was used. To predict cytomegalovirus infection status, the study combined high-throughput TCR immunosequencing, statistical association of individual TCRs with disease status, and machine learning.

From cysteine to phenylalanine, the CDR3 is 15 amino acids long. Just CDR3 DNA is preserved here, 45 bases in frame from base 1. CDR1 and CDR2 were assigned from the germline V gene as MNHEY and SVGAGI. The V end loses 6 bases and the J end loses 0 bases, and a stretch of 14 bases separates them. About this clone itself: Its specific antigen is unknown. Per-base quality was not reported, and no clone a single base away is much larger than it.

The donors belonged to the validation cohort of over a hundred subjects, which was separate from the roughly 670-subject first cohort. General study outcomes and caveats: Across donors, most TCR sequences were observed very rarely, whereas some public TCRs were present in many individuals. In the study, around 150 TCR beta chains were listed as associated with cytomegalovirus. The classifier was reported to diagnose cytomegalovirus status with high specificity and sensitivity in both the original and validation cohorts. The authors suggested that the approach could potentially be extended to other disease states and immunological phenotypes. A later analysis had no HLA typing for the validation cohort, so co-occurrence there was scored across all 110 or so repertoires. In vitro tests confirmed that a few of the cytomegalovirus-associated TCR beta chains recognize cytomegalovirus antigens. In a later analysis, TCRs clustered in the first cohort were found to also tend to co-occur in the 130 or so validation repertoires, with around 94% of cluster scores above 0.

Preparation of the library involved the immunoSEQ multiplex PCR assay. Per the original workflow: A statistical classification framework was built to diagnose cytomegalovirus status from the catalog of TCR beta chain sequences. As stored in TCRdb, this immuneACCESS dataset retains in-frame rearrangements with V and J assigned. A fraction of the clones does not appear; measured against another copy, unresolved V genes explain less than half of the discrepancy, and the remainder lacks a known reason. From that table come the V and J calls and clone size; the DNA was used to work out D and trimming. In this sample the table shows 130,000 to 150,000 clones, approximately 93% of which occur a single time. The ten biggest clones cover about 0.65% of the sample.

Recombination linked TRBV6-5 to TRBJ1-1, with no D gene named confidently. Source material: PBMCs. The receptor's source is a man between 18 and 29 years old in good health and CMV-seronegative. The sequenced DNA: TGTGCCAGCAGGGAACAGAGTAGTATGAACACTGAAGCTTTCTTT. This encodes CASREQSSMNTEAFF.